This T cell receptor (beta chain) is drawn from a study of cytomegalovirus exposure and HLA in healthy donors. Study summary: The 120 or so validation repertoires were produced on the same platform as the approximately 620 repertoires of the first cohort. This was reported in a later analysis.

Concerning this clone: Its specificity is not known.

Study results and caveats: It was reportedly the case that the classifier diagnosed cytomegalovirus status with high specificity and sensitivity. Across donors, most TCRs were seen rarely, yet some public ones were widespread. Through in vitro validation, three CMV-associated chains were shown to be specific for CMV antigens.

The CDR3 covers 15 residues. Germline values: CDR1 MGHRA, CDR2 YSYEKL. Trimming pared 0 bases from V and 1 base from J, leaving 9 bases between. Sequenced by immunoSEQ multiplex PCR; TCRdb stores in-frame clones only, minus some. The table shows 250,000 or so clones, with around nine tenths occurring only once. Sequences were obtained from PBMCs. The chain carries TRBV4-1 and TRBJ2-5; D unresolved. This clonotype was obtained from a man between 18 and 29 years old in good health and CMV-seronegative. The CDR3 loop reads CASSQDRVPQETQYF. Written as DNA, the CDR3 is TGCGCCAGCAGCCAAGATCGGGTCCCCCAAGAGACCCAGTACTTC.